This TCR beta chain was obtained from a study of blood T cell repertoires in COVID-19. Overall study: The samples span acute and convalescent COVID-19 from the United States, Italy and Spain.

Libraries were prepared by immunoSEQ multiplex PCR; TCRdb keeps only in-frame clonotypes and omits some of them. In the table there are 250,000 to 300,000 clones, around 80% of which are singletons. The receptor was derived from an elderly man with acute or convalescent COVID-19. The sample was peripheral blood.

CDR3 protein: CASSPDFNSPLHF. The CDR3 DNA follows: TGTGCCAGCAGCCCGGACTTTAATTCACCCCTCCACTTT. V and J are TRBV3-1 (or the pseudogene TRBV3-2) and TRBJ1-6; D is unclear. V was trimmed by 4 bases and J by 6 bases, leaving 7 bases between them. Germline CDR1 and CDR2: LGHDT and YNNKEL (reference sequence). CDR3 length equals 13 residues.